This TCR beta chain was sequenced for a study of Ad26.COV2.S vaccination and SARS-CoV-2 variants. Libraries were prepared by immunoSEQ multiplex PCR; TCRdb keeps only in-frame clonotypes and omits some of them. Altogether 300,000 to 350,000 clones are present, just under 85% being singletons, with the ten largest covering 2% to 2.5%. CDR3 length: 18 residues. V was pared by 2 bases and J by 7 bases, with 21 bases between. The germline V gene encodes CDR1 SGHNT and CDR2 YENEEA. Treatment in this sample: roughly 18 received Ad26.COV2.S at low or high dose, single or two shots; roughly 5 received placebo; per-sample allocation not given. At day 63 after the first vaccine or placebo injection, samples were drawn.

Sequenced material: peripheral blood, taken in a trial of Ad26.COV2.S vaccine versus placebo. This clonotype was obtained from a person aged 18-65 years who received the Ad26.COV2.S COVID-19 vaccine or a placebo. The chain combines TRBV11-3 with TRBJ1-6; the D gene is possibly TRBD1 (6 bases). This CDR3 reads CASSLRRAGGAGNSPLHF. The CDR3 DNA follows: TGTGCCAGCAGCTTAAGACGCGCCGGGGGCGCGGGGAATTCACCCCTCCACTTT.